This TCR beta chain was sequenced during a study of OX40 agonist ivuxolimab in advanced cancers. Study background: Of mixed ages from about 20 to 80 and averaging approximately 60 years, the group was almost 85% male.

There are 16 residues in the CDR3. V was pared by 5 bases and J by 0 bases, with 17 bases between. Germline-derived CDR1 and CDR2 are MDHEN and SYDVKM. A note on this clone: The antigen is unknown.

Findings and caveats of the study: Patients with a partial response at 0.1-3.0 mg/kg had among the lowest clonal expansion. CD8+ T cells (on average) carried more expanded clones than CD4+ T cells. The study observed clonal expansion of CD4+ and CD8+ blood T cells by week 6 at 0.1 to 3.0 mg/kg.

TCRdb's table, derived via immunoSEQ multiplex PCR, lists solely in-frame clones and lacks some. The sample gives about 64,000 clones, approximately 90% of which show up once; 1.3% is in the top ten. The V and J genes are TRBV28 and TRBJ2-7, with D maybe TRBD2 (6 bases). This clonotype was sampled from an adult with an advanced solid tumor such as melanoma, head and neck, liver or kidney cancer. Sequencing was performed on CD4+ or CD8+ T cells sorted from blood, taken in a trial of the OX40 agonist ivuxolimab. Written as DNA, the CDR3 is TGTGCCAGCAGTCCAACTCCGGGACTCAGCTCCTACGAGCAGTACTTC. This sequence encodes CASSPTPGLSSYEQYF.